This record covers a single T cell receptor beta chain. Its target is unknown. This sample is part of a study of cytomegalovirus exposure and HLA in healthy donors. 13 Jbeta primers and 60 Vbeta primers were used for the PCR. Sequenced by immunoSEQ multiplex PCR; TCRdb stores in-frame clones only, minus some. The sample yields around 130,000 clones, approximately 80% seen once. Overall study findings and caveats: There were some public TCRs occurring in many donors, but most TCR sequences were rare. Some highly shared sequence variants likely arose as a pipeline artifact.

J lost 6 bases, V lost 5 bases, and 9 bases had no gene match. The CDR3 is made up of 14 amino acids. In germline, CDR1 is SGHVS, CDR2 FNYEAQ. Sequencing was carried out using PBMCs. This sequence was found in a man younger than 35 in good health and CMV-seropositive. The chain employs TRBV7-6 and TRBJ1-1; 7 nucleotides line up with TRBD1. The CDR3, as DNA: TGTGCCAGCAGCGCATTACAGGGGCGGGCTGAAGCTTTCTTT. It yields the protein CASSALQGRAEAFF.